This T cell receptor (beta chain) was obtained from a study of cytomegalovirus exposure and HLA in healthy donors. Notes on the study in general: The classifier, whose performance was assessed in both the original and validation cohorts, reportedly diagnosed cytomegalovirus status with high specificity and sensitivity. Some 150 TCR beta chains were listed as cytomegalovirus-associated. In vitro work confirmed that three CMV-associated chains recognize CMV antigens.

Remarks on this clone: The antigen is not known.

The validation cohort, a group of over a hundred subjects, included the donors and was separate from the roughly 620-subject first cohort. V lost 7 bases and J lost 6, with 13 bases in between. The germline V gene has CDR1 MDHEN and CDR2 SYDVKM. The CDR3 spans 13 residues. The method was immunoSEQ multiplex PCR; TCRdb's version includes in-frame clones alone and lacks a portion of them. The sample lists more than 50,000 clones; roughly nine tenths were seen once. This TCR came from a woman aged 25 to 39 in good health and CMV-seronegative. The chain joins TRBV28 to TRBJ1-5; D unclear. The sequencing sample was made of PBMCs. The CDR3 DNA reads TGTGCCAGCACCCCCCATTCAGGTCAGCCCCAGCATTTT. Its translation is CASTPHSGQPQHF. The full variable domain, its missing parts supplied by reference TRBV28 and TRBJ1-5, is DVKVTQSSRYLVKRTGEKVFLECVQDMDHENMFWYRQDPGLGLRLIYFSYDVKMKEKGDIPEGYSVSREKKERFSLILESASTNQTSMYLCASTPHSGQPQHFGDGTRLSIL.